Sequencing of this TCR beta chain was carried out in a study of cytomegalovirus exposure and HLA in healthy donors. Whole-study findings and limits: The tendency of first-cohort TCR clusters to co-occur in the 90 to 150 validation repertoires was the finding of a later analysis. Cytomegalovirus status was reportedly diagnosed by the classifier with high sensitivity and specificity. The study designated roughly 160 TCR beta chains cytomegalovirus-associated.

Regarding this clone: Its antigen is undetermined.

TCRdb keeps only in-frame clones here, not all; method: immunoSEQ multiplex PCR. The profile shows around 300,000 clones, 75% to 90% of them singletons. V was cut by 5 bases and J by 1 base, with 15 bases left in between. Per the germline V gene, CDR1 is MDHEN and CDR2 is SYDVKM. The CDR3 extends over 15 amino acids. The material sequenced was PBMCs. V and J are TRBV28 and TRBJ2-7, with a weak D call TRBD1 (6 bases). The sequence was collected from a woman under 40 in good health and CMV-seropositive. The CDR3: CASSPPKTGSYEQYF. CDR3 nucleotides: TGTGCCAGCAGTCCGCCCAAGACAGGATCCTACGAGCAGTACTTC.